This record looks at one TCR beta chain sequence and its context. These data come from a study of Ad26.COV2.S vaccination and SARS-CoV-2 variants. Treatment of the sample: approximately 18 received Ad26.COV2.S at low or high dose, single or two shots; about 5 received placebo; per-sample allocation not given. Sample collection was performed on day 63 after the first vaccine or placebo injection. Germline V lookup: CDR1 MGHRA, CDR2 YSYEKL. The CDR3 totals 18 residues. Trimming left V 0 bases short and J 4 bases short, with 18 bases between. Libraries were prepared by immunoSEQ multiplex PCR; TCRdb keeps only in-frame clonotypes and omits some of them. The sample has some 390,000 clones, 75% to 90% seen once; the top ten hold roughly 3.2%.

This sample comprised peripheral blood, obtained in a trial of Ad26.COV2.S vaccine versus placebo. The receptor comes from a person between 18 and 60 years old who received the Ad26.COV2.S COVID-19 vaccine or a placebo. V usage is TRBV4-1 and J usage is TRBJ1-4; D not certain. The CDR3 here is CASSQDNGRRELNEKLFF. The CDR3 nucleotides read TGCGCCAGCAGCCAAGATAATGGCAGGAGGGAACTTAATGAAAAACTGTTTTTT.